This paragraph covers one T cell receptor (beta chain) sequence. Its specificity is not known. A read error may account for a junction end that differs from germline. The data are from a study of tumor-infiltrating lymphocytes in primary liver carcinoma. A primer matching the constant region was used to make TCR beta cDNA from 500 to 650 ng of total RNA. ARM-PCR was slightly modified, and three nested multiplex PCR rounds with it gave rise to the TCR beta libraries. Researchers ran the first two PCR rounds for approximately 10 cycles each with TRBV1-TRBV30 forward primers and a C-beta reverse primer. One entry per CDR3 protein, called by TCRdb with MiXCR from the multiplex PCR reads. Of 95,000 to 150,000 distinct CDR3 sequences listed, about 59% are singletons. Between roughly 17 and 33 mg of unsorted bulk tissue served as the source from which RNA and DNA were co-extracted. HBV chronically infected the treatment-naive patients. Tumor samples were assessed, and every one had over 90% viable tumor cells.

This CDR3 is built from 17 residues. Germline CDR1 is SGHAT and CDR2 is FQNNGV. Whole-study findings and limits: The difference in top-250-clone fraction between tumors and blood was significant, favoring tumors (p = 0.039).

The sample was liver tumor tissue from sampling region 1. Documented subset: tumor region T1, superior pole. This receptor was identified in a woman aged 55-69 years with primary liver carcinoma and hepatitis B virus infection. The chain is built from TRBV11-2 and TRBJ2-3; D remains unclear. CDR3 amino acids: CANSLGIRVEGTDTQYF. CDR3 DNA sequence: TGTGCCAACAGCTTAGGGATTCGAGTGGAAGGCACAGATACGCAGTATTTT. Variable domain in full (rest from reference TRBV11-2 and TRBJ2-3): EAGVAQSPRYKIIEKRQSVAFWCNPISGHATLYWYQQILGQGPKLLIQFQNNGVVDDSQLPKDRFSAERLKGVDSTLKIQPAKLEDSAVYLCANSLGIRVEGTDTQYFGPGTRLTVL.